The 15 T cell receptor beta chains given below trace back to one sample, sequenced in a study of blood T cell repertoires in COVID-19. Only in-frame clones appear in the TCRdb table, and some are missing; sequencing was by immunoSEQ multiplex PCR. The sample carries hundreds of thousands of clones, roughly 84% recorded once. Sequenced sample: peripheral blood. Receptors originate from a man aged 30-40 years with active or convalescent COVID-19.

This clone came up a few times. V usage is TRBV28 and J usage is TRBJ2-7, with a weak D call TRBD2 (6 bases). This CDR3 region has 13 residues. Germline CDR1 reads MDHEN; CDR2 reads SYDVKM. The ends were cut back, 8 bases at V and 3 bases at J, with 14 bases in the middle. The DNA of the CDR3 is TGTGCCAGCGGAGACGGGAGTGGCTACGAGCAGTACTTC. Residues: CASGDGSGYEQYF.

This clone was observed a handful of times. The chain uses TRBV18 and TRBJ1-3; TRBD1 matches at 10 bases. This CDR3 has 16 amino acids. Germline V lookup: CDR1 KGHSH, CDR2 LQKENI. Trimming cost V 3 bases and J 4 bases; bases outside gene matches: 6. The CDR3 protein is CASSPGTGESGNTIYF. CDR3 in DNA: TGTGCCAGCTCACCCGGGACAGGGGAATCCGGAAACACCATATATTTT.

This clone came up many times. This chain links TRBV4-1 with TRBJ1-4, with D perhaps matching TRBD1 (5 bases). The CDR3 covers 15 residues. The V gene lost 0 bases and the J gene lost 10 bases, with 15 bases spanning the gap. Germline values: CDR1 MGHRA, CDR2 YSYEKL. CDR3 nucleotides: TGCGCCAGCAGCCAAGATTCAGGGTCGGGGGGAAAACTGTTTTTT. Its translation is CASSQDSGSGGKLFF.

The chain is built from TRBV15 and TRBJ2-2; D not certain. This CDR3 has 14 residues. Looked up from germline, CDR1 is LNHNV and CDR2 is YYDKDF (reference sequence). Trimming stripped 1 base from V and 9 bases from J, with 12 bases between. The CDR3 DNA reads as TGTGCCACCAGCAGAGTATCCCTTCCTTGGGAGCTGTTTTTT. This sequence encodes CATSRVSLPWELFF.

The CDR3 reads CASSLGSSLSSEQYF. CDR3 DNA sequence: TGTGCCAGCAGCTTAGGTTCTAGCCTCAGCAGTGAGCAGTACTTC. The V gene is TRBV7-2, the J gene TRBJ2-7; perhaps TRBD2 as D (5 bases). Germline CDR1 and CDR2: SGHTA and FQGNSA. CDR3 length: 15 residues. The V and J ends lost 1 base and 7 bases respectively, with 17 bases between them. The full variable domain, with the rest looked up from reference TRBV7-2 and TRBJ2-7, is GAGVSQSPSNKVTEKGKDVELRCDPISGHTALYWYRQSLGQGLEFLIYFQGNSAPDKSGLPSDRFSAERTGGSVSTLTIQRTQQEDSAVYLCASSLGSSLSSEQYFGPGTRLTVT.

The CDR3 bases are TGTGCCAGCAGTTTGATCAGGGGGAACTATGGCTACACCTTC. Translating gives CASSLIRGNYGYTF. V gene TRBV6-2 or TRBV6-3 combines with J gene TRBJ1-2, with TRBD1 matching over 7 bases. J gave up 2 bases and V 4 bases, and 4 bases lay outside the gene matches. The CDR3 totals 14 residues. Germline CDR1 MNHEY, CDR2 SVGEGT.

J is TRBJ1-5 and V is TRBV5-1; D perhaps matches TRBD1 (5 bases). The CDR3 is 15 residues long. V was cut by 1 base and J by 4 bases, with 12 bases left in between. Per germline, CDR1 SGHRS and CDR2 YFSETQ. Written as DNA, the CDR3 is TGCGCCAGCAGCTTGATGGGGCAGGAAAATCAGCCCCAGCATTTT. As protein: CASSLMGQENQPQHF.

The rearrangement uses TRBV10-2 and TRBJ2-3, with D uncertain. Germline V gives CDR1 WSHSY, CDR2 SAAADI. V lost 6 bases and J lost 2, with 9 bases in between. This CDR3 has 13 residues. The CDR3 is CASRWAYTDTQYF. CDR3 bases: TGCGCCAGCAGATGGGCGTACACAGATACGCAGTATTTT.

This CDR3 is CASSQFSSYNEQFF. CDR3 sequence (DNA): TGTGCCAGCAGTCAATTTAGCTCCTACAATGAGCAGTTCTTC. The V and J genes are TRBV9 and TRBJ2-1; D is undetermined. The CDR3 is made up of 14 amino acids. V was pared by 5 bases and J by 0 bases, with 9 bases between. The germline V gene has CDR1 SGDLS and CDR2 YYNGEE.

The sample holds one count of this clone. Other nucleotide sequences from this sample produce the same CDR3. The chain employs TRBV5-6 and TRBJ2-3; 11 bases match TRBD2. Germline V gene lookup returns CDR1 SGHDT and CDR2 YYEEEE. V lost 0 bases to trimming and J lost 3 bases; unmatched junction nucleotides: 0. This CDR3 spans 15 amino acids. The CDR3 nucleotides read TGTGCCAGCAGCTTGGGACTAGCGGGGACAGATACGCAGTATTTT. It yields the protein CASSLGLAGTDTQYF.

The chain has TRBV19 and TRBJ1-5; D ambiguous. Trimming took 5 bases from V and 4 from J, leaving 15 bases between them. Germline CDR1 reads LNHDA; CDR2 reads SQIVND (reference sequence). This CDR3 region has 15 residues. The CDR3 DNA reads as TGTGCCAGTAGTTTGCTAAGACTGTCAAATCAGCCCCAGCATTTT. Translating gives CASSLLRLSNQPQHF. Supplemented by reference TRBV19 and TRBJ1-5, the full variable domain reads DGGITQSPKYLFRKEGQNVTLSCEQNLNHDAMYWYRQDPGQGLRLIYYSQIVNDFQKGDIAEGYSVSREKKESFPLTVTSAQKNPTAFYLCASSLLRLSNQPQHFGDGTRLSIL.

This chain connects TRBV7-2 to TRBJ2-7; 7 bases line up with TRBD2. This CDR3 has 14 residues. With V trimmed by 1 base and J by 6 bases, 6 bases remained unmatched. Germline CDR1 reads SGHTA; CDR2 reads FQGNSA. The chain's CDR3 is CASSLGGGEREQYF. The CDR3 DNA sequence: TGTGCCAGCAGCTTAGGGGGAGGGGAACGCGAGCAGTACTTC.

This chain links TRBV10-1 with TRBJ2-2; no reliable D call. Trimming removed 0 bases from V and 8 bases from J, with 7 bases in between. Per germline, CDR1 WNHNN and CDR2 SYGVQD (reference sequence). The CDR3 is made up of 13 amino acids. CDR3 sequence: CASSESTRGELFF. In DNA form, the CDR3 reads TGCGCCAGCAGTGAGTCGACTCGAGGGGAGCTGTTTTTT.

The chain has TRBV2 and TRBJ2-7; 11 nucleotides match TRBD2. The CDR3 runs to 14 residues. Per germline, CDR1 SNHLY and CDR2 FYNNEI. Unmatched junction bases numbered 5, after V lost 6 bases and J lost 4 bases. CDR3 sequence reads: CASRRGTSGYEQYF. CDR3 in DNA: TGTGCCAGCAGGAGGGGGACTAGCGGTTACGAGCAGTACTTC.

V and J are TRBV21-1 and TRBJ1-1; TRBD1 reflects the table's D call only, with no check against the DNA. TRBV21-1 is given as a pseudogene. This CDR3 region has 16 residues. The CDR3 loop is CASGDGQGKGDTEAFF. The CDR3 nucleotides read TGTGCCAGCGGAGACGGACAGGGGAAGGGGGACACTGAAGCTTTCTTT.